Detailed here is one T cell receptor (beta chain). The antigen is undetermined. The data stem from a study of spatial heterogeneity in lung cancer. For the study at large: Samples were obtained from approximately 72 donors, all untreated early-stage non-small cell lung cancer patients. General study results and limits: Compared with follow-up, resection was when ubiquitous expanded tumor TCRs appeared in blood more.

TCRdb used MiXCR to reprocess the 5' RACE reads, holding one entry per CDR3 protein. The sample holds some 30,000 distinct CDR3 sequences, 5% to 6% seen once. Described time point: blood at routine non-recurrence follow-up after resection. Deletions cut 3 bases from V and 5 bases from J, with 10 bases between. CDR3 size: 14 residues. This clonotype was sampled from a female donor with early-stage non-small cell lung cancer. The chain employs TRBV12-3 or TRBV12-4 and TRBJ1-4; possibly TRBD1 for D (6 bases). Sequencing was performed on PBMCs, taken at follow-up. The CDR3 spells CASSFQGRNEKLFF. CDR3 nucleotides: TGTGCCAGCAGTTTTCAGGGGCGGAATGAAAAACTGTTTTTT.